This is a list of T cell receptor beta chains from one sample in a study of blood T cell repertoires in COVID-19. The data were produced by immunoSEQ multiplex PCR, yet TCRdb's version contains in-frame clones alone and is incomplete. The sample holds approximately 250,000 clones, approximately 90% seen once. Sequenced sample: PBMCs or T cells enriched from blood (not recorded which). All receptors come from a woman in her twenties or thirties who had recovered from COVID-19. Both conserved end residues are part of each CDR3. For some rows the clone size is stated as once, few or many, or as a class when expanded; others skip it.

cdr3_length: 14; clone_size: NA; j_call: TRBJ1-2; v_call: TRBV6-5; cdr3_aa: CASRETGGLRGYTF
cdr3_length: 15; clone_size: NA; j_call: TRBJ1-1; v_call: TRBV19; cdr3_aa: CASSLSAGMGARAFF
cdr3_length: 16; clone_size: NA; j_call: TRBJ1-2; v_call: TRBV6-2/TRBV6-3; cdr3_aa: CASSFPPGQGMDGYTF
cdr3_length: 14; clone_size: NA; j_call: TRBJ1-2; v_call: TRBV6-5; cdr3_aa: CASRSTGMPYGYTF
cdr3_length: 13; clone_size: NA; j_call: TRBJ1-5; v_call: TRBV10-3; cdr3_aa: CAIRQGANQPQHF
cdr3_length: 17; clone_size: NA; j_call: TRBJ2-1; v_call: TRBV9; cdr3_aa: CASSVQEGGQGDNEQFF
cdr3_length: 17; clone_size: few; j_call: TRBJ2-1; v_call: TRBV11-2; cdr3_aa: CASRNWASGSNSNEQFF
cdr3_length: 17; clone_size: NA; j_call: TRBJ1-3; v_call: TRBV6-1; cdr3_aa: CASSGPGTVISGNTIYF
cdr3_length: 16; clone_size: NA; j_call: TRBJ1-2; v_call: TRBV27; cdr3_aa: CASGWRGATANYGYTF
cdr3_length: 16; clone_size: NA; j_call: TRBJ1-1; v_call: TRBV30; cdr3_aa: CAWQPPFWDMNTEAFF
cdr3_length: 13; clone_size: NA; j_call: TRBJ1-5; v_call: TRBV28; cdr3_aa: CASRTGFLQPQHF
cdr3_length: 14; clone_size: NA; j_call: TRBJ1-2; v_call: TRBV4-3; cdr3_aa: CASSRGRANYGYTF
cdr3_length: 12; clone_size: NA; j_call: TRBJ1-1; v_call: TRBV11-1; cdr3_aa: CASSPQGTEAFF
cdr3_length: 15; clone_size: NA; j_call: TRBJ2-3; v_call: TRBV9; cdr3_aa: CASSVGDRGADTQYF
cdr3_length: 14; clone_size: many; j_call: TRBJ1-2; v_call: TRBV28; cdr3_aa: CASRIGGTAYGYTF
cdr3_length: 16; clone_size: NA; j_call: TRBJ2-7; v_call: TRBV18; cdr3_aa: CASSNGQALLGYEQYF
cdr3_length: 15; clone_size: NA; j_call: TRBJ1-1; v_call: TRBV14; cdr3_aa: CASSPPGQGRTEAFF
cdr3_length: 15; clone_size: NA; j_call: TRBJ1-4; v_call: TRBV7-2; cdr3_aa: CASSLVSGSNEKLFF
cdr3_length: 15; clone_size: NA; j_call: TRBJ1-2; v_call: TRBV6-5; cdr3_aa: CASSRGTSPRSGYTF
cdr3_length: 11; clone_size: NA; j_call: TRBJ1-2; v_call: TRBV20-1; cdr3_aa: CTLGLSYGYTF
cdr3_length: 14; clone_size: NA; j_call: TRBJ2-2; v_call: TRBV6-2/TRBV6-3; cdr3_aa: CASSYPTHTGELFF
cdr3_length: 14; clone_size: NA; j_call: TRBJ1-1; v_call: TRBV9; cdr3_aa: CASSPRQVYTEAFF
cdr3_length: 18; clone_size: NA; j_call: TRBJ2-1; v_call: TRBV2; cdr3_aa: CASRAISRGTGDYNEQFF
cdr3_length: 14; clone_size: NA; j_call: TRBJ1-5; v_call: TRBV7-2; cdr3_aa: CASSPRQGNQPQHF
cdr3_length: 15; clone_size: NA; j_call: TRBJ1-1; v_call: TRBV7-3; cdr3_aa: CASSLIPGSNTEAFF
cdr3_length: 13; clone_size: NA; j_call: TRBJ2-1; v_call: TRBV2; cdr3_aa: CASSAATSDEQFF
cdr3_length: 13; clone_size: NA; j_call: TRBJ1-2; v_call: TRBV6-5; cdr3_aa: CASSYGVSYGYTF
cdr3_length: 14; clone_size: NA; j_call: TRBJ1-1; v_call: TRBV7-3; cdr3_aa: CASRPGTGYTEAFF
cdr3_length: 13; clone_size: many; j_call: TRBJ1-4; v_call: TRBV7-9; cdr3_aa: CASRTGSNEKLFF
cdr3_length: 14; clone_size: NA; j_call: TRBJ2-1; v_call: TRBV6-2/TRBV6-3; cdr3_aa: CASSYDRYYNEQFF
cdr3_length: 17; clone_size: NA; j_call: TRBJ2-7; v_call: TRBV28; cdr3_aa: CASRTLSWTKGLYEQYF
cdr3_length: 18; clone_size: NA; j_call: TRBJ2-3; v_call: TRBV4-2; cdr3_aa: CASSYGQGRKTSTDTQYF
cdr3_length: 12; clone_size: NA; j_call: TRBJ2-7; v_call: TRBV6-2/TRBV6-3; cdr3_aa: CASSWGVYEQYF
cdr3_length: 11; clone_size: NA; j_call: TRBJ2-7; v_call: TRBV7-3; cdr3_aa: CASSLKWEVGF
cdr3_length: 14; clone_size: once; j_call: TRBJ2-1; v_call: TRBV6-2/TRBV6-3; cdr3_aa: CASSYSGQGYEQFF